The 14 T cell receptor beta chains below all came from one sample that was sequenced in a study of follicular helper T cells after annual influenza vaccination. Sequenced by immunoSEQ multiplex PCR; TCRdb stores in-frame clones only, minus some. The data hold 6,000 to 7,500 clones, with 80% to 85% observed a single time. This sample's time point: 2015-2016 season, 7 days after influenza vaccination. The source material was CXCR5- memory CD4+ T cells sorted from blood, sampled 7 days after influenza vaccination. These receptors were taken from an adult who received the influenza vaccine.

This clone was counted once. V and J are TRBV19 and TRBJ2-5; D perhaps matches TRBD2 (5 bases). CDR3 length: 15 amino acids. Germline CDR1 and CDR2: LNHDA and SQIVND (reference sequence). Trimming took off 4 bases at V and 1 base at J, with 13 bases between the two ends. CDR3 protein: CASSTRRDTQETQYF. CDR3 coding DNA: TGTGCCAGTAGTACCCGACGGGATACCCAAGAGACCCAGTACTTC.

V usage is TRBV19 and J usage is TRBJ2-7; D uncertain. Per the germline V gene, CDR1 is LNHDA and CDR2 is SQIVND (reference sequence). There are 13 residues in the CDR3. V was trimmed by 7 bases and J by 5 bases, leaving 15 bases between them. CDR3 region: CASNGRWGNEQYF. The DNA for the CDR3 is TGTGCCAGTAATGGCCGGTGGGGAAACGAGCAGTACTTC.

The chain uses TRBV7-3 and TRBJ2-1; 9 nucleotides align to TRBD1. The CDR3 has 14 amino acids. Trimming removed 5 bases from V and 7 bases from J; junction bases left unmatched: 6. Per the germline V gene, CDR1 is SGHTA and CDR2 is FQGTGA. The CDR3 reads CASSRTGGSNEQFF. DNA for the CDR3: TGTGCCAGCAGCAGAACAGGGGGCTCGAATGAGCAGTTCTTC.

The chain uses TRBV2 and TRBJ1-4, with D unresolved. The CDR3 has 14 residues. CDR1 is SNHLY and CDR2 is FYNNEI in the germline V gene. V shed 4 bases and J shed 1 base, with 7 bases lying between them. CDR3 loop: CASSARQTNEKLFF. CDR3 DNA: TGTGCCAGCAGTGCGAGACAAACTAATGAAAAACTGTTTTTT.

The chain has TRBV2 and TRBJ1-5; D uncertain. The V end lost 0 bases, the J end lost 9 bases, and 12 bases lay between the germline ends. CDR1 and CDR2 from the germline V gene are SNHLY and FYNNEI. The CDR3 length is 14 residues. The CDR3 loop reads CASSEASWVWPQHF. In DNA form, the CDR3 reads TGTGCCAGCAGTGAAGCCTCTTGGGTTTGGCCCCAGCATTTT.

In nucleotides, the CDR3 is TGCGCCAGCAGCACGGGACTAGCGGGTGGGAATGAGCAGTTCTTC. Translating it yields CASSTGLAGGNEQFF. The V gene is TRBV5-1, the J gene TRBJ2-1, with 12 bases matching TRBD2. The CDR3 runs to 15 residues. Germline V gives CDR1 SGHRS, CDR2 YFSETQ. V gave up 4 bases and J gave up 7 bases; unmatched junction bases: 6.

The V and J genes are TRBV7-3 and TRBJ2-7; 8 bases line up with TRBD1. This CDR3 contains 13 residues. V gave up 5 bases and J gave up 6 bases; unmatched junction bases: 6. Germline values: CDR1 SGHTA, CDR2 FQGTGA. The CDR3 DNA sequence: TGTGCCAGCAGCCCGCGGACAGGGCGCGAGCAGTACTTC. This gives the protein CASSPRTGREQYF. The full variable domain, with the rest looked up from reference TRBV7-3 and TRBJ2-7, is GAGVSQTPSNKVTEKGKYVELRCDPISGHTALYWYRQSLGQGPEFLIYFQGTGAADDSGLPNDRFFAVRPEGSVSTLKIQRTERGDSAVYLCASSPRTGREQYFGPGTRLTVT.

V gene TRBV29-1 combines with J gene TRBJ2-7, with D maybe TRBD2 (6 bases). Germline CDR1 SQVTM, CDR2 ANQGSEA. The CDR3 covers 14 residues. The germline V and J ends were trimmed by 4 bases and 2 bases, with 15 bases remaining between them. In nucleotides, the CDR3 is TGCAGCGTTGTTTTTTTCGGGAGCCCCTACGAGCAGTACTTC. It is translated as CSVVFFGSPYEQYF.

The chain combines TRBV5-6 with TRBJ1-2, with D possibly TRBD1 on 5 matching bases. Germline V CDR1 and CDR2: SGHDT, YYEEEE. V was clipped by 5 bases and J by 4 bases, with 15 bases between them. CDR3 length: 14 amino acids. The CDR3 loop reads CASRARDGGYGYTF. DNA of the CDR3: TGTGCCAGCAGAGCGAGGGACGGCGGCTATGGCTACACCTTC.

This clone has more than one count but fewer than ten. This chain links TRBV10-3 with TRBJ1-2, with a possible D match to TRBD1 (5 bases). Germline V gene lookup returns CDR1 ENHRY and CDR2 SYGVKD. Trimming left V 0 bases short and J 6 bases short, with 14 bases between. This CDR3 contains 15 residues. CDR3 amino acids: CAISESGGSTDGYTF. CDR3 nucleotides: TGTGCCATCAGTGAGTCGGGGGGGTCAACCGATGGCTACACCTTC.

CDR3 DNA sequence: TGCGCCAGCACCCCTGGACAGGGGAAAAGCTCTGGGGCCAACGTCCTGACTTTC. It is translated as CASTPGQGKSSGANVLTF. The genes are TRBV4-1 and TRBJ2-6; TRBD1 matches 9 bases. Trimming cost V 7 bases and J 0 bases; bases outside gene matches: 10. CDR3 size: 18 residues. From germline, CDR1 is MGHRA and CDR2 YSYEKL.

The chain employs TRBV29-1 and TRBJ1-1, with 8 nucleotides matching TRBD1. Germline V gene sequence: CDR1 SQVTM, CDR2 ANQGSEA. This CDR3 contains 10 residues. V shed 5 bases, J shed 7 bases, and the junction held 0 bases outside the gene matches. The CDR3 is CSVTGGEAFF. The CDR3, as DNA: TGCAGCGTTACAGGGGGTGAAGCTTTCTTT.

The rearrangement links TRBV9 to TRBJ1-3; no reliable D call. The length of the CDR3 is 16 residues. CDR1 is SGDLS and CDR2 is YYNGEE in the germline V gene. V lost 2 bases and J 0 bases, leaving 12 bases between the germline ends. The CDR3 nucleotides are TGTGCCAGCAGCGTCGGTCTTGGGGACTCTGGAAACACCATATATTTT. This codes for CASSVGLGDSGNTIYF. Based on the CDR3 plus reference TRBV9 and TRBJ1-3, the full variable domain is DSGVTQTPKHLITATGQRVTLRCSPRSGDLSVYWYQQSLDQGLQFLIQYYNGEERAKGNILERFSAQQFPDLHSELNLSSLELGDSALYFCASSVGLGDSGNTIYFGEGSWLTVV.

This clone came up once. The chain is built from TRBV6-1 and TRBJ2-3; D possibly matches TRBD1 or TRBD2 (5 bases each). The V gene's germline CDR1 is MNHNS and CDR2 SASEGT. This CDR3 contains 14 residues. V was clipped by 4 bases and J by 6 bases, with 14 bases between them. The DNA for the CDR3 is TGTGCCAGCAGTGGGGGGAGTCTGGCGGATACGCAGTATTTT. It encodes CASSGGSLADTQYF.